This T cell receptor beta chain emerged from a study of T-cell reconstitution after alpha-beta-depleted transplantation in children. The germline CDR1 and CDR2 sequences are LNHDA and SQIVND (reference sequence). CDR3 length: 16 residues. Germline trimming cut 5 bases from V and 4 bases from J; bases unmatched to any gene: 10. During its preparation, the TCRbeta library received unique molecular identifiers. One entry per CDR3 protein results from TCRdb running MiXCR on the PCR reads. Here the sample spans roughly 500,000 distinct CDR3 sequences, 18% being singletons. This clonotype was detected a few times.

This TCR derives from a human donor who donated a stem cell graft to a child with acute lymphoblastic leukemia. V is TRBV19 and J is TRBJ1-5, with 8 bases fitting TRBD1. Sequencing was performed on PBMCs from the stem cell graft donor, taken from the stem cell graft. This CDR3 reads CASSARSDRANQPQHF. As DNA, the CDR3 is TGTGCCAGTAGTGCCCGTTCGGACAGGGCGAATCAGCCCCAGCATTTT.